Included here is one T cell receptor (beta chain) sequence, with context. Sequencing used immunoSEQ multiplex PCR; TCRdb keeps in-frame clones, though not all of them. The profile shows roughly 19,000 clones, around 85% of them singletons. The germline V and J ends were trimmed by 8 bases and 7 bases, with 9 bases remaining between them. Germline CDR1 SEHNR, CDR2 FQNEAQ (reference sequence). This CDR3 region has 12 residues. Relapse was seen in all patients after autologous stem cell transplantation, and brentuximab vedotin exposure was variable. This sample stems from a study of PD-1 blockade in classical Hodgkin lymphoma.

This TCR derives from a human donor with classical Hodgkin lymphoma. The chain is built from TRBV7-9 and TRBJ1-6; D unclear. The starting material was peripheral blood mononuclear cells (PBMCs), obtained at baseline. The chain's CDR3 is CASGMGNSPLHF. The CDR3 coding sequence is TGTGCCAGCGGGATGGGGAATTCACCCCTCCACTTT.